This T cell receptor (beta chain) is drawn from a study of T cell responses to AZD1222 COVID-19 vaccine. Study conclusions and caveats: Just 6 or 7 people given AZD1222 tested seropositive at baseline.

Germline V gives CDR1 SSHAT, CDR2 FNYEAQ (reference sequence). The CDR3 covers 13 residues. As for this clone: Its antigen remains unidentified. Mismatch with germline at one junction end may stem from a read error.

Only in-frame clones appear in the TCRdb table, and some are missing; sequencing was by immunoSEQ multiplex PCR. This sample yields 110,000 to 150,000 clones, of which 75% to 90% are seen a single time; over 7% belongs to the top ten. V is TRBV7-7 and J is TRBJ1-2; D not resolved. The TCR was taken from an adult in good health. Here the sequenced sample was peripheral blood, taken on day 0 of AZD1222 vaccination. The CDR3 DNA reads TGTGCTAGCAGCTCGCCCCCTTTACCCAGCTCCACCTTC. It codes for CASSSPPLPSSTF.